This entry lists 17 T cell receptor beta chains sequenced from one sample in a study of blood T cell repertoires in COVID-19. Repertoires were generated with immunoSEQ multiplex PCR, while TCRdb's copy carries only in-frame clones and drops some. This table has around 160,000 clones, 80% to 90% appearing once. Specimen: peripheral blood. The origin of the receptors is a woman in her sixties or seventies with COVID-19, enrolled during active disease.

This chain links TRBV5-1 with TRBJ1-4; TRBD1 matches at 7 bases. With 2 bases clipped from V and 0 bases from J, the junction kept 1 base outside the gene matches. Germline CDR1 reads SGHRS; CDR2 reads YFSETQ. The CDR3 runs to 15 residues. CDR3: CASSFDRATNEKLFF. As DNA, the CDR3 is TGCGCCAGCAGCTTTGACAGGGCAACTAATGAAAAACTGTTTTTT.

The chain links TRBV5-6 to TRBJ2-3; 7 nucleotides match TRBD1. Germline trimming cut 7 bases from V and 2 bases from J; bases unmatched to any gene: 13. Germline loops: CDR1 SGHDT, CDR2 YYEEEE. The CDR3 has 16 residues. The CDR3 region is CASRPWGQSSTDTQYF. CDR3 nucleotide sequence: TGTGCCAGCCGGCCCTGGGGACAGTCCTCCACAGATACGCAGTATTTT. The full variable domain, rest sourced from reference TRBV5-6 and TRBJ2-3, is DAGVTQSPTHLIKTRGQQVTLRCSPKSGHDTVSWYQQALGQGPQFIFQYYEEEERQRGNFPDRFSGHQFPNYSSELNVNALLLGDSALYLCASRPWGQSSTDTQYFGPGTRLTVL.

This rearrangement joins TRBV30 to TRBJ1-2; D ambiguous. Germline V lookup: CDR1 GTSNPN, CDR2 SVGIG (reference sequence). The CDR3 runs 13 residues. Trimming removed 3 bases from V and 7 bases from J, with 15 bases in between. The CDR3 DNA reads as TGTGCCTGGAGAGTAGTGTCGGCGGGTGGCTACACCTTC. It specifies CAWRVVSAGGYTF.

This sequence joins TRBV5-1 and TRBJ2-7; 9 bases map to TRBD1. Germline trimming cut 4 bases from V and 6 bases from J; bases unmatched to any gene: 11. The CDR3 consists of 15 residues. Germline assignment: CDR1 SGHRS and CDR2 YFSETQ. CDR3 DNA: TGCGCCAGCAGCATGTCGGGACAGGGACTCGCCGAGCAGTACTTC. Translating it yields CASSMSGQGLAEQYF.

The chain joins TRBV5-5 to TRBJ1-4; D not certain. V shed 0 bases and J shed 0 bases, with 3 bases lying between them. The CDR3 totals 14 residues. The V gene's germline CDR1 is SGHKS and CDR2 YYEKEE (reference sequence). CDR3 region: CASSLVTTNEKLFF. CDR3 bases: TGTGCCAGCAGCTTGGTTACAACTAATGAAAAACTGTTTTTT.

The J gene is TRBJ1-4, the V gene TRBV19, with D perhaps TRBD1 (6 bases). The CDR3 runs to 15 residues. Per the germline V gene, CDR1 is LNHDA and CDR2 is SQIVND (reference sequence). Trimming shortened V by 2 bases and J by 5 bases, and 12 bases separated the two germline ends. CDR3 nucleotides: TGTGCCAGTAGTATATCCCCAGGGGCGAATGAAAAACTGTTTTTT. Translating gives CASSISPGANEKLFF.

This chain links TRBV6-1 with TRBJ1-1, with D possibly being TRBD1 (5 bases). The CDR3 is made up of 17 amino acids. Per the germline V gene, CDR1 is MNHNS and CDR2 is SASEGT. V lost 2 bases to trimming and J lost 2 bases, with 18 bases between them. The CDR3 DNA reads as TGTGCCAGCAGTGAACGATCGTCAGGGCTTTACAACACTGAAGCTTTCTTT. Translation: CASSERSSGLYNTEAFF.

This chain connects TRBV18 to TRBJ1-1; weak D call: TRBD1 (6 bases). Trimming pared 5 bases from V and 4 bases from J, leaving 17 bases between. The CDR3 has 15 residues. The V gene's germline CDR1 is KGHSH and CDR2 LQKENI. The CDR3 reads CASSAGDMPSTEAFF. Written as DNA, the CDR3 is TGTGCCAGCTCAGCCGGGGACATGCCGAGCACTGAAGCTTTCTTT.

V is TRBV28 and J is TRBJ1-3, with D possibly being TRBD1 (6 bases). This CDR3 comprises 14 residues. V lost 6 bases and J lost 9, with 18 bases in between. From germline, CDR1 is MDHEN and CDR2 SYDVKM. In nucleotides, the CDR3 is TGTGCCAGCAGAGCCGGGCAGACCAGGGGCACCATATATTTT. Translating gives CASRAGQTRGTIYF.

Here the CDR3 reads CASSLQDRGHEQYF. Written as DNA, the CDR3 is TGTGCCAGCAGTTTACAGGACAGGGGTCATGAGCAGTACTTC. The chain has TRBV28 and TRBJ2-7, with 9 nucleotides matching TRBD1. Germline-derived CDR1 and CDR2 are MDHEN and SYDVKM. With V trimmed by 2 bases and J by 7 bases, 6 bases remained unmatched. The CDR3 consists of 14 residues.

The V gene is TRBV3-1 (or the pseudogene TRBV3-2), the J gene TRBJ2-5; possibly TRBD1 for D (5 bases). The CDR3 is 16 residues long. The V gene lost 2 bases and the J gene lost 1 base, with 14 bases spanning the gap. Germline-derived CDR1 and CDR2 are LGHDT and YNNKEL (reference sequence). The chain's CDR3 is CASSQRQPTPQETQYF. In DNA form, the CDR3 reads TGTGCCAGCAGCCAACGACAGCCAACTCCCCAAGAGACCCAGTACTTC.

This chain joins TRBV29-1 and TRBJ1-2; 7 positions match TRBD1. The ends lost 5 bases at V and 3 bases at J; junction bases unmatched: 12. Germline V gives CDR1 SQVTM, CDR2 ANQGSEA. The CDR3 runs 15 residues. In nucleotides, the CDR3 is TGCAGCGTTTTAACCCCGGGACAGAAACACTATGGCTACACCTTC. Translating it yields CSVLTPGQKHYGYTF.

This clone was seen just once. The rearrangement joins TRBV5-6 to TRBJ2-3; D may be TRBD2 (7 bases). CDR3 length equals 15 residues. V shed 1 base and J shed 1 base, with 10 bases lying between them. The germline V gene encodes CDR1 SGHDT and CDR2 YYEEEE. The DNA for the CDR3 is TGTGCCAGCAGCTTGAGGGGGGGCCGCACAGATACGCAGTATTTT. As protein: CASSLRGGRTDTQYF.

The V and J genes are TRBV7-9 and TRBJ1-1; TRBD1 is a possible D gene (6 bases). Per the germline V gene, CDR1 is SEHNR and CDR2 is FQNEAQ (reference sequence). V was trimmed by 0 bases and J by 5 bases, leaving 25 bases between them. The CDR3 totals 19 residues. CDR3 sequence (DNA): TGTGCCAGCAGCTTAGCAAAGTATTCGGACAGCGCCGCTTTAACTGAAGCTTTCTTT. As protein: CASSLAKYSDSAALTEAFF.

V and J are TRBV19 and TRBJ1-5, with 8 bases aligning to TRBD1. The CDR3 runs 12 residues. Trimming cost V 10 bases and J 6 bases; bases outside gene matches: 5. CDR1 and CDR2 (germline): LNHDA, SQIVND (reference sequence). CDR3 sequence (DNA): TGTGCCATACAGGGGGTGGGTCAGCCCCAGCATTTT. This gives the protein CAIQGVGQPQHF. The complete variable domain, with remaining parts taken from reference TRBV19 and TRBJ1-5, reads DGGITQSPKYLFRKEGQNVTLSCEQNLNHDAMYWYRQDPGQGLRLIYYSQIVNDFQKGDIAEGYSVSREKKESFPLTVTSAQKNPTAFYLCAIQGVGQPQHFGDGTRLSIL.

The rearrangement uses TRBV19 and TRBJ1-5, with 7 bases matching TRBD1. The germline CDR1 and CDR2 sequences are LNHDA and SQIVND (reference sequence). The CDR3 sequence is 14 residues long. Losses at the gene ends were 6 bases for V and 3 bases for J; bases not matched to a gene: 5. As DNA, the CDR3 is TGTGCCAGTAGGACGACAGGGTCCAATCAGCCCCAGCATTTT. Protein sequence: CASRTTGSNQPQHF.

V usage is TRBV11-2 and J usage is TRBJ2-5, with D perhaps matching TRBD1 (6 bases). The V and J ends lost 1 base and 4 bases respectively, with 13 bases between them. Germline lookup yields CDR1 SGHAT and CDR2 FQNNGV. The CDR3 extends over 15 amino acids. The CDR3 reads CASSLVRGGGETQYF. As DNA, the CDR3 is TGTGCCAGCAGCTTAGTAAGAGGGGGTGGAGAGACCCAGTACTTC.